The entry below gives a single T cell receptor beta chain sequence along with its context. The antigen is not known. Sequencing was performed with immunoSEQ multiplex PCR; in TCRdb, only in-frame clones are kept and a portion is missing. The sample has under 30,000 clones; 65% to 90% are singletons. This entry belongs to a study of T cells in localized non-small cell lung cancer. This CDR3 comprises 14 residues. Germline CDR1 reads SGHDT; CDR2 reads YYEEEE. After removal of 3 bases from V and 2 bases from J, the junction contained 1 base not matched to a gene. Findings and caveats of the study: Appearance in adjacent lung was seen for a median around 60 of the top 100 tumor clones. Maximal T cell clonality occurred in uninvolved adjacent lung, with tumor ranking below it.

V and J are TRBV5-6 and TRBJ2-2; 7 bases fit TRBD1. The source material was peripheral blood, sampled before any cancer treatment. The source is a female donor aged 60 or older with stage I lung adenocarcinoma. CDR3 DNA sequence: TGTGCCAGCAGCTGGGACAGAAACACCGGGGAGCTGTTTTTT. Translated: CASSWDRNTGELFF.